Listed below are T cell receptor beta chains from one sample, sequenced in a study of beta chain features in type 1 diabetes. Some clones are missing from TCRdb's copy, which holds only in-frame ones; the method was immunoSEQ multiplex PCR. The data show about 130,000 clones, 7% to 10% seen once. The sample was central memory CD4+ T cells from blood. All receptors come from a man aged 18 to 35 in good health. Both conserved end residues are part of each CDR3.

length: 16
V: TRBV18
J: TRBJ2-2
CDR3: CASSPPISSGTGELFF

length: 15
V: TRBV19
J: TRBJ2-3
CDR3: CASRDRASSTDTQYF

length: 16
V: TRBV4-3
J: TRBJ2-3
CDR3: CASSPTGTPRWDTQYF

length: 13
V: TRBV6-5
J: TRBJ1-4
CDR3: CASQKQGGEKLFF

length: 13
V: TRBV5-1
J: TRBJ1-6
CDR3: CASSLGENSPLHF

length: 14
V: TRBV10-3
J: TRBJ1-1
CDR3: CAIRYRVKDTEAFF

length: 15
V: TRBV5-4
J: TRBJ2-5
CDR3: CASSFLNRFGETQYF

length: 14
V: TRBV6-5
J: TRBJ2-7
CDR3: CASSSDRGSYEQYF

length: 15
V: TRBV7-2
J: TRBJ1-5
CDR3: CASSLDSPGNQPQHF

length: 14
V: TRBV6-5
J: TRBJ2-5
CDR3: CASSGDSLKETQYF

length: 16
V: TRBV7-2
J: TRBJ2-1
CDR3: CASSPPSGGAGNEQFF

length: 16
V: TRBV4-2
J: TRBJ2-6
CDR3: CASSQEGDSGANVLTF

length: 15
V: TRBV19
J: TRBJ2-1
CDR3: CASSENGGFGNEQFF

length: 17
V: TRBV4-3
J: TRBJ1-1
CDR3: CASSQDLHRDPNTEAFF

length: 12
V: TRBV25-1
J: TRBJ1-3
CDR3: CASRGGGNTIYF

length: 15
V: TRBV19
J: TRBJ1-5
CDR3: CASSIGTGGNQPQHF

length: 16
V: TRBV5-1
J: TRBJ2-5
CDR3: CASSFGTSGGQETQYF

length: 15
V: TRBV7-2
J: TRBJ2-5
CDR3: CASSLIGGGRETQYF

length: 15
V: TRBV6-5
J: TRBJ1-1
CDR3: CASSSPGQARTEAFF

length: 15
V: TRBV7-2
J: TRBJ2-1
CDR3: CASSNSVGSYNEQFF

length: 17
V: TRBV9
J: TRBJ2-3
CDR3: CASSVNRGSLSTDTQYF

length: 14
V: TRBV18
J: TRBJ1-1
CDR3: CASSTGQGNTEAFF

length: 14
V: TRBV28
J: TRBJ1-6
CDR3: CASSLAHYNSPLHF

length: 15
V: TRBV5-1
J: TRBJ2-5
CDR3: CASSAGTGDKETQYF

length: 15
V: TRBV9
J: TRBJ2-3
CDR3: CASRPPGLAGDTQYF

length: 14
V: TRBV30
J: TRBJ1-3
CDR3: CAWSVAGYGNTIYF

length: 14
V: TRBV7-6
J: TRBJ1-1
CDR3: CASSLAPVNTEAFF

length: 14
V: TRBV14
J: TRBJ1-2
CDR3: CASSLISAGLGYTF

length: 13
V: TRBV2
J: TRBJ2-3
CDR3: CASYSGGSDTQYF

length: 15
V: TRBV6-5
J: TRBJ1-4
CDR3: CASSYSTATNEKLFF

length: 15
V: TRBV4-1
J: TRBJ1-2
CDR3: CASSTIQGLTNGYTF

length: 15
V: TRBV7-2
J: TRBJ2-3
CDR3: CASSLSGGNTDTQYF

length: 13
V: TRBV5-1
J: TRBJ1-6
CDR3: CASSLDRDSPLHF

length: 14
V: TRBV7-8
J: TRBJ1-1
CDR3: CASSRGEMNTEAFF

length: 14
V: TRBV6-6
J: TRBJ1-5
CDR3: CASSRDPSNQPQHF

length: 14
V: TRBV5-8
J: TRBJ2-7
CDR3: CASSLGQGHLEQYF

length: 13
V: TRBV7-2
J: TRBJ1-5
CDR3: CASSPNEGQPQHF

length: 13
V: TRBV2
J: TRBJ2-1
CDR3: CASSESSYNEQFF

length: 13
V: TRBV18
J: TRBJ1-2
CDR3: CASSPGQTDGYTF

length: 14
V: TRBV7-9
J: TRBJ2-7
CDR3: CASSEPSGGYEQYF

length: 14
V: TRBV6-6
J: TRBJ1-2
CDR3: CASSYPGQTYGYTF

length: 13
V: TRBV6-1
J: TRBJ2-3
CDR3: CATRDRSTDTQYF

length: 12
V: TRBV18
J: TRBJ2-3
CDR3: CASSRRVDTQYF

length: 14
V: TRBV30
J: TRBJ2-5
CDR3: CAWSTGAPGETQYF

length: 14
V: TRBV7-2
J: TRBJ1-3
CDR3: CASRDRSAGNTIYF

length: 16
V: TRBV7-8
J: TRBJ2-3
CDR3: CASSLVGSGGTDTQYF